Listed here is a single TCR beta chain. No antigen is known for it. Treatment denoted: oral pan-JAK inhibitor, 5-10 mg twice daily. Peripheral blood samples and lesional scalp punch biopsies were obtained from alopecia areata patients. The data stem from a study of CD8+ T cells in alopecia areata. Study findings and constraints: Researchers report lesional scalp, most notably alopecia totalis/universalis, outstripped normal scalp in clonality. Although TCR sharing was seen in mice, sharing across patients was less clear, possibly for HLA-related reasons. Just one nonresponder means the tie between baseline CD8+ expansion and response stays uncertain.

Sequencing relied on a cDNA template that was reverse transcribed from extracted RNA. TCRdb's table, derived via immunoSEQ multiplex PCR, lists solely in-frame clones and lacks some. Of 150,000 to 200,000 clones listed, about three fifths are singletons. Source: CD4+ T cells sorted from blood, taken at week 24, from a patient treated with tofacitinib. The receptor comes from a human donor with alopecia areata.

CDR3 DNA: TGTGCCAGCAGCGGGGGGTCAGGGTCAGCTTACGAGCAGTACTTC. Its protein product is CASSGGSGSAYEQYF. V and J are TRBV25-1 and TRBJ2-7; TRBD2 matches at 7 bases. Trimming cost V 6 bases and J 4 bases; bases outside gene matches: 12. The CDR3 totals 15 residues. Germline lookup yields CDR1 MGHDK and CDR2 SYGVNS.